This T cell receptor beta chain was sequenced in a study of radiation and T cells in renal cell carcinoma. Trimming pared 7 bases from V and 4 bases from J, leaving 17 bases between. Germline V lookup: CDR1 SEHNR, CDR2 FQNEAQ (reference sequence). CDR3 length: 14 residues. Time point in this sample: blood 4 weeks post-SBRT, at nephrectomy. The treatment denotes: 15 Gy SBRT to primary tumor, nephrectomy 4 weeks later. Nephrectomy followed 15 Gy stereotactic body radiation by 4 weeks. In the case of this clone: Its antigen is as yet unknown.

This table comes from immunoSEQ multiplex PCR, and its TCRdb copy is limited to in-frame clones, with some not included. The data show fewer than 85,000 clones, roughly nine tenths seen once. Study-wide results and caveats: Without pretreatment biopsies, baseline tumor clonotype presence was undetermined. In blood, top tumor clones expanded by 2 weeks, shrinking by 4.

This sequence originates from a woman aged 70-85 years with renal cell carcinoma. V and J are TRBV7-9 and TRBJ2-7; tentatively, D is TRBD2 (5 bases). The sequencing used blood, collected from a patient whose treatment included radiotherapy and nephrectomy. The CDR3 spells CASNEGSGIYEQYF. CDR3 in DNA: TGTGCCAGCAATGAGGGCTCCGGGATTTACGAGCAGTACTTC.